This T cell receptor beta chain was recorded in a study of blood T cell repertoires in COVID-19. Assay used: immunoSEQ multiplex PCR; TCRdb lists only in-frame clones, some missing. The data hold about 190,000 clones, with about 87% observed a single time. V shed 2 bases and J 4 bases; nucleotides not matched to a gene: 7. CDR3 length equals 16 residues. Germline lookup yields CDR1 SGHDT and CDR2 YYEEEE. Enrolment of Seattle patients took place during active infection, and they were followed longitudinally. Sequenced material: peripheral blood. This chain joins TRBV5-6 and TRBJ2-1; 9 bases are shared with TRBD1. The clonotype originates from a woman between 70 and 85 years old with COVID-19, enrolled during active disease. For the CDR3, the DNA is TGTGCCAGCAGCTTTGGGACAGGGCAGAGATACAATGAGCAGTTCTTC. Its translation is CASSFGTGQRYNEQFF.